This record covers a single T cell receptor (beta chain). V lost 2 bases and J lost 3; bases outside the gene matches: 7. Per the germline V gene, CDR1 is MNHEY and CDR2 is SVGAGI. This CDR3 comprises 15 residues. This sample stems from a study of OX40 agonist ivuxolimab in advanced cancers. The method was immunoSEQ multiplex PCR; TCRdb's version includes in-frame clones alone and lacks a portion of them. The table has about 93,000 clones, approximately 94% seen once. The receptor was derived from an adult with an advanced solid tumor such as melanoma, head and neck, liver or kidney cancer. Sample: CD4+ or CD8+ T cells sorted from blood, taken in a trial of the OX40 agonist ivuxolimab. The chain recombines TRBV6-5 with TRBJ2-7; 7 nucleotides line up with TRBD1. CDR3: CASSYGTDESYEQYF. The CDR3, as DNA: TGTGCCAGCAGTTACGGGACAGACGAGAGCTACGAGCAGTACTTC.